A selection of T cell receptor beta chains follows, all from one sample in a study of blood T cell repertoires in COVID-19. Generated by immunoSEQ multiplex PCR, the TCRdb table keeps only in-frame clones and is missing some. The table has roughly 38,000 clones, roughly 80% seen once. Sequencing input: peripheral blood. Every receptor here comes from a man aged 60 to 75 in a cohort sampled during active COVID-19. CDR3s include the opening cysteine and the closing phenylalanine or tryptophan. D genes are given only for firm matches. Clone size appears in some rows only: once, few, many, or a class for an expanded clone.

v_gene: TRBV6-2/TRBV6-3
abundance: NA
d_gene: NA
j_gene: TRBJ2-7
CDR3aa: CASSGQLGFGEQYF
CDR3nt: TGTGCCAGCAGTGGACAGTTAGGGTTTGGCGAGCAGTACTTC

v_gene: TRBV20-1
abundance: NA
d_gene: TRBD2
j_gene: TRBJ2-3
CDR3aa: CSASRLAVTDTQYF
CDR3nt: TGCAGTGCTAGTCGACTAGCGGTTACAGATACGCAGTATTTT

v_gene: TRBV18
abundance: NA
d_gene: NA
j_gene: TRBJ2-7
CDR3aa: CASSPIQPSYEQYF
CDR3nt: TGTGCCAGCTCACCAATACAGCCATCCTACGAGCAGTACTTC

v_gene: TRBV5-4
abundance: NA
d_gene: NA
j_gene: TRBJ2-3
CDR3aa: CASSLELEVRTDTQYF
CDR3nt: TGTGCCAGCAGCCTAGAGTTAGAGGTCCGCACAGATACGCAGTATTTT

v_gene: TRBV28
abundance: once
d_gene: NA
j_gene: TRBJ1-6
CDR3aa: CASSSRFVNSPLHF
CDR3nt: TGTGCCAGCAGTAGTCGGTTCGTTAATTCACCCCTCCACTTT

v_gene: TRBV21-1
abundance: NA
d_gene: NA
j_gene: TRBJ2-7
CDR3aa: CASSKESFGLRYEQYF
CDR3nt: TGTGCCAGCAGCAAAGAATCCTTTGGGCTGCGCTACGAGCAGTACTTC

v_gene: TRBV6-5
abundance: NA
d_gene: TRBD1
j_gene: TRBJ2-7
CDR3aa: CASSPGQGAWEQYF
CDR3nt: TGTGCCAGCAGCCCGGGACAGGGGGCTTGGGAGCAGTACTTC

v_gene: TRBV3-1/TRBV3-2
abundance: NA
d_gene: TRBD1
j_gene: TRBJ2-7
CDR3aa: CASSQGTGSVEQYF
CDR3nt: TGTGCCAGCAGCCAAGGGACAGGGAGCGTCGAGCAGTACTTC

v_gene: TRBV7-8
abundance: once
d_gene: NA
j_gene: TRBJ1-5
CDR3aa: CASSLAHGLDQPQHF
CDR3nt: TGTGCCAGCAGCTTAGCCCACGGTTTGGATCAGCCCCAGCATTTT

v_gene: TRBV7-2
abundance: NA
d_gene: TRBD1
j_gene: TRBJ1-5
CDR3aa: CASSEQSRGPRGAQHF
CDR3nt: TGTGCCAGCAGCGAACAGAGCAGGGGGCCCCGGGGCGCCCAGCATTTT

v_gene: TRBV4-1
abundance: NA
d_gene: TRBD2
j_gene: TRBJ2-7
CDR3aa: CASSHGLAGDYEQYF
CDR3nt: TGCGCCAGCAGCCACGGACTAGCGGGAGACTACGAGCAGTACTTC

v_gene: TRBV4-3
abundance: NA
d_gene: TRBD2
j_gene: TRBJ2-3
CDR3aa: CASSRGLAGSDTQYF
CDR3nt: TGCGCCAGCAGCCGCGGACTAGCGGGGTCGGATACGCAGTATTTT

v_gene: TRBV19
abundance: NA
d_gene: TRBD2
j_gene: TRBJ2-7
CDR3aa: CASSLGLAGGRPYEQYF
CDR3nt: TGTGCCAGTAGTCTGGGACTAGCGGGGGGGCGTCCCTACGAGCAGTACTTC

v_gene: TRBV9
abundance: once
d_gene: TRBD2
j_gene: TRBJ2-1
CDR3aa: CASSALTSGGYNEQFF
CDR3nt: TGTGCCAGCAGCGCCCTGACTAGCGGGGGGTACAATGAGCAGTTCTTC

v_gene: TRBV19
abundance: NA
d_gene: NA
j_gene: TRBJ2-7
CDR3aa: CASSGRRESYEQYF
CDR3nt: TGTGCCAGTAGTGGCCGCAGGGAATCCTACGAGCAGTACTTC

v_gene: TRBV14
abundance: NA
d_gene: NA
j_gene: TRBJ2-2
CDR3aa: CASRRTVGGELFF
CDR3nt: TGTGCCAGCAGGCGCACAGTAGGCGGGGAGCTGTTTTTT

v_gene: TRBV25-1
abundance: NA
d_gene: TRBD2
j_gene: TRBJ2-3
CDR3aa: CASSGGLAGESDTQYF
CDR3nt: TGTGCCAGCAGTGGGGGACTAGCGGGAGAGTCAGATACGCAGTATTTT

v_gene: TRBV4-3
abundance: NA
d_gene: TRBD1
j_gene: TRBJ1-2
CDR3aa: CASSQDRGPANYGYTF
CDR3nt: TGCGCCAGCAGCCAGGACAGGGGCCCAGCTAACTATGGCTACACCTTC

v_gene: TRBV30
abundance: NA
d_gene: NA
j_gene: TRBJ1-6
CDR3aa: CAWSIGSGVLSPLHF
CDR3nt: TGTGCCTGGAGTATCGGTTCAGGCGTATTATCACCCCTCCACTTT

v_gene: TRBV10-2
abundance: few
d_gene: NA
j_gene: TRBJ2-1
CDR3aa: CASSAAGTYNEQFF
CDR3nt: TGCGCCAGCAGTGCTGCGGGTACCTACAATGAGCAGTTCTTC

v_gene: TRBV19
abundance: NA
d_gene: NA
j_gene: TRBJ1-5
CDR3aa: CASSINTVSNQPQHF
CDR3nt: TGTGCCAGTAGTATAAACACAGTTAGCAATCAGCCCCAGCATTTT

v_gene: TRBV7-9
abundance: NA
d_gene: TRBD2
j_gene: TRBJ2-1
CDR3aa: CASIPTSATEQFF
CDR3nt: TGTGCCAGCATCCCGACTAGCGCGACTGAGCAGTTCTTC

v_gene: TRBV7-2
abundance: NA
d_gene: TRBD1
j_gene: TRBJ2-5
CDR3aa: CASSLVSGGETQYF
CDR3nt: TGTGCCAGCAGCTTAGTATCAGGGGGAGAGACCCAGTACTTC

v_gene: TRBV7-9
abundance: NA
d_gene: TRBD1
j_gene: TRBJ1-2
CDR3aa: CASSSTGVDYGYTF
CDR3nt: TGTGCCAGCAGCTCGACAGGGGTGGACTATGGCTACACCTTC

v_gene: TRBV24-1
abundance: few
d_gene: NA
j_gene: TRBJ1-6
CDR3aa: CATSDSRSNSPLHF
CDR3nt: TGTGCCACCAGTGATTCCCGTTCGAATTCACCCCTCCACTTT

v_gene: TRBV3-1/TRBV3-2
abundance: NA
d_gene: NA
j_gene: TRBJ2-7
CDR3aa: CASSQAREQYF
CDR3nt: TGTGCCAGCAGCCAAGCCCGGGAGCAGTACTTC

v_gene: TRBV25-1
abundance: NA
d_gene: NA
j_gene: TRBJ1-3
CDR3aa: CASTSTGSGNTIYF
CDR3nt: TGTGCCAGCACTAGCACGGGTTCTGGAAACACCATATATTTT

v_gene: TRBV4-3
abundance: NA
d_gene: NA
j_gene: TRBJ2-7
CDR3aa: CASSQELAGLYEQYF
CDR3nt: TGCGCCAGCAGCCAAGAGCTGGCAGGACTATACGAGCAGTACTTC

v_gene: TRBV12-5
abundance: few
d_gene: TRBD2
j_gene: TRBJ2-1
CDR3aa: CASGSPTSGRAGSSYNEQFF
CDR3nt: TGTGCTAGTGGTTCTCCTACTAGCGGGAGGGCCGGGAGCTCCTACAATGAGCAGTTCTTC

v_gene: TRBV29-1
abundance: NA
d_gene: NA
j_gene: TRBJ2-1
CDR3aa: CSVDRGNEQFF
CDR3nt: TGCAGCGTTGACAGGGGTAATGAGCAGTTCTTC

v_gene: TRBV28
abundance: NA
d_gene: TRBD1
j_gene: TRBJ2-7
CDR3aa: CASSSQPSPGQGAF
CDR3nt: TGTGCCAGCAGTTCACAACCCTCTCCCGGCCAGGGGGCGTTC

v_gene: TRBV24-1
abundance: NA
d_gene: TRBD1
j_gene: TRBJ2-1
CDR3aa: CATSDSTGTGEDEQFF
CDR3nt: TGTGCCACCAGTGATTCTACAGGGACAGGCGAGGATGAGCAGTTCTTC

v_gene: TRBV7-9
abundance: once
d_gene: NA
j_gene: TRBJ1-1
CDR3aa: CASSLTQGTTEAFF
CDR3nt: TGTGCCAGCAGCTTAACTCAGGGGACCACTGAAGCTTTCTTT

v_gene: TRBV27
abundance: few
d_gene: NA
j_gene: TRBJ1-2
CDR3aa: CASSLFQGYGYTF
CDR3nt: TGTGCCAGCAGTTTATTCCAGGGGTATGGCTACACCTTC

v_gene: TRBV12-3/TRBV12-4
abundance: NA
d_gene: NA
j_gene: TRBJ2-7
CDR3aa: CASSLSPGYEQYF
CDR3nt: TGTGCCAGCAGTTTATCGCCAGGATACGAGCAGTACTTC

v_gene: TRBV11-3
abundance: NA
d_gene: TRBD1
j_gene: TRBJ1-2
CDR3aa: CASSPSGTEIYGYTF
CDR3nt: TGTGCCAGCAGCCCTTCGGGGACAGAGATCTATGGCTACACCTTC